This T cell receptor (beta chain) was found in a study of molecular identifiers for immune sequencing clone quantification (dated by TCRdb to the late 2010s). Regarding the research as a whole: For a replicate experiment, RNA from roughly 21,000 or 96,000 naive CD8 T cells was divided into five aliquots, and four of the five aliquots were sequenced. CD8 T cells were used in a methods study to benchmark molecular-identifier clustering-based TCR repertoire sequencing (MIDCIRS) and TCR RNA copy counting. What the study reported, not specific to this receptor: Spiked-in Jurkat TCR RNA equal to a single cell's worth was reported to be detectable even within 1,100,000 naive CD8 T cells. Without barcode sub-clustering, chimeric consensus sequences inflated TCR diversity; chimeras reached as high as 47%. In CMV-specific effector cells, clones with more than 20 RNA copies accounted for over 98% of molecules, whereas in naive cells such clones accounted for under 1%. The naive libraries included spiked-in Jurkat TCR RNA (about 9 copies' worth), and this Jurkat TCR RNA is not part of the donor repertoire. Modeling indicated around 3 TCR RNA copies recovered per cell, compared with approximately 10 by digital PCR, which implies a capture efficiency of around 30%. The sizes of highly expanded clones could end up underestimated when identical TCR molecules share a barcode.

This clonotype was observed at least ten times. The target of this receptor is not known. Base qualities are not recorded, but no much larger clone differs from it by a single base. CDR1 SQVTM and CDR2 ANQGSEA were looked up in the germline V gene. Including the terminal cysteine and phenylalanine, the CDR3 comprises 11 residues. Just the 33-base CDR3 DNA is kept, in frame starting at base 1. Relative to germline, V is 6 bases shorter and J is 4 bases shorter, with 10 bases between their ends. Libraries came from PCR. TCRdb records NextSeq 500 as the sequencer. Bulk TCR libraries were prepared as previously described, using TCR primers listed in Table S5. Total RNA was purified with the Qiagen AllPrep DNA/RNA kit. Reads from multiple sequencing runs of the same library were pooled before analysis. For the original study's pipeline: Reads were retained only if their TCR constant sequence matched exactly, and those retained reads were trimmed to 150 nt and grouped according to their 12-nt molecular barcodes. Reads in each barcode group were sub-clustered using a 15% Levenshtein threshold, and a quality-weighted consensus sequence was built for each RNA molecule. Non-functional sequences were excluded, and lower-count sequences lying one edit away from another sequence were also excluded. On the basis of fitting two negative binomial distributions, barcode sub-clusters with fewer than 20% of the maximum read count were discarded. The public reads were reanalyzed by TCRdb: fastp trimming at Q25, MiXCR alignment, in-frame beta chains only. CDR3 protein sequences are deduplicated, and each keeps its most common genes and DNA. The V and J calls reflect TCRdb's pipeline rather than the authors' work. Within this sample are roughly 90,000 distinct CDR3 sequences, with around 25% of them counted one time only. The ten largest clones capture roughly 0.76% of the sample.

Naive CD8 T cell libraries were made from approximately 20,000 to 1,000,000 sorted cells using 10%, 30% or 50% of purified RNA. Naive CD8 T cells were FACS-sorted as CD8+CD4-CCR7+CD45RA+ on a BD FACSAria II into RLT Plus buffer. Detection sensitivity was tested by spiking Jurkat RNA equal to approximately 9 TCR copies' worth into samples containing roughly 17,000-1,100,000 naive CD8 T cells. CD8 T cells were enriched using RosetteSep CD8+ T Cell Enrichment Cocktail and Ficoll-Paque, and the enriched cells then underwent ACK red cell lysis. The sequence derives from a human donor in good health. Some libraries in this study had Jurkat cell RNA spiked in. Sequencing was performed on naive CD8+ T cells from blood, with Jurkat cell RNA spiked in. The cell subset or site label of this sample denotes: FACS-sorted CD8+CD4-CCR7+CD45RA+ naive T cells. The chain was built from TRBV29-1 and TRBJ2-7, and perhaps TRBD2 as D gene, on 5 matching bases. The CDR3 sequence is CSVELGYEQYF. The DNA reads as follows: TGCAGCGTGGAACTAGGATACGAGCAGTACTTC.